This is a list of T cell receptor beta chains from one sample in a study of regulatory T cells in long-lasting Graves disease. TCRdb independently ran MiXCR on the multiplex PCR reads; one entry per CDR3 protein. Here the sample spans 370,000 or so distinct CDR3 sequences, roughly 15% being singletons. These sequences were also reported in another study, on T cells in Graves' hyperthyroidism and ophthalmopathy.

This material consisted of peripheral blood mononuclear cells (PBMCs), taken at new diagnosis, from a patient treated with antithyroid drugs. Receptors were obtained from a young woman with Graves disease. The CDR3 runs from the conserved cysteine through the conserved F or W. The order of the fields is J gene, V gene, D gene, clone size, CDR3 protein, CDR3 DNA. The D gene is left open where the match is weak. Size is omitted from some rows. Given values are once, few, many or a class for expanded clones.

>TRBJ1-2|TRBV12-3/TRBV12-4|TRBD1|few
CASSRTGDRYGYTF
TGTGCCAGCAGTCGGACAGGGGATCGCTATGGCTACACCTTC
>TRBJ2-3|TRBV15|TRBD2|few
CATHRREGLDTQYF
TGTGCCACGCATCGGCGGGAGGGCCTAGATACGCAGTATTTT
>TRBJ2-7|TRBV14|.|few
CASSSYGTYEQYF
TGTGCCAGCAGCTCCTATGGTACCTACGAGCAGTACTTC
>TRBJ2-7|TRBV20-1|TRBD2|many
CSAREGLAHEQYF
TGCAGTGCTAGAGAGGGACTAGCCCACGAGCAGTACTTC
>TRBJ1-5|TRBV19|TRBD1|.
CASSITGEGQPQHF
TGTGCCAGTAGTATAACAGGGGAGGGTCAGCCCCAGCATTTT
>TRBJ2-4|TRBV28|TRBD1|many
CASSSRQGGKNIQYF
TGTGCCAGCAGTTCGCGACAGGGTGGCAAAAACATTCAGTACTTC
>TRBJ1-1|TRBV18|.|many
CASSPVVNTEAFF
TGTGCCAGCTCACCGGTCGTGAACACTGAAGCTTTCTTT
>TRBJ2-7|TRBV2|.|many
CASSGLGAEDF
TGTGCCAGCAGCGGCCTGGGAGCAGAGGACTTC
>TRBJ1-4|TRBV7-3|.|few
CASSAGGTNEKLFF
TGTGCCAGCAGTGCCGGAGGGACTAATGAAAAACTGTTTTTT
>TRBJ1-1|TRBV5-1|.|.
CASRLMPGQNTEAFF
TGCGCCAGCAGACTGATGCCGGGACAGAACACTGAAGCTTTCTTT
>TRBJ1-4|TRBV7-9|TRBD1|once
CASLDRDATNEKLFF
TGTGCCAGCCTTGACAGGGACGCAACTAATGAAAAACTGTTTTTT
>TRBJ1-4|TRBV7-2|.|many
CASSQWGVSFKLFF
TGTGCCAGCAGCCAGTGGGGAGTCTCATTTAAACTGTTTTTT
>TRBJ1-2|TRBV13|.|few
CASRHRVFDYGYTF
TGTGCCAGCAGGCACAGGGTTTTCGACTATGGCTACACCTTC
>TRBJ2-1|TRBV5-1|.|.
CASSLGTREQFF
TGCGCCAGCAGCTTGGGGACACGTGAGCAGTTCTTC
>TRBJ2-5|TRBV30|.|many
CAWSVGWGSQYF
TGTGCCTGGAGTGTCGGTTGGGGGTCCCAGTACTTC
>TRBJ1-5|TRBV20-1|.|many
CSASGYDRRGQPQHF
TGCAGTGCTAGTGGGTACGACAGGCGGGGTCAGCCCCAGCATTTT
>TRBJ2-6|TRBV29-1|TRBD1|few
CSVAGGTGANVLTF
TGCAGCGTTGCAGGGGGTACCGGGGCCAACGTCCTGACTTTC
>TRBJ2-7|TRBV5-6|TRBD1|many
CASSLGQGVRSSYEQYF
TGTGCCAGCAGCTTGGGACAGGGGGTACGCAGCTCCTACGAGCAGTACTTC
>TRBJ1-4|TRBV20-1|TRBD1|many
CSAFRQGEGEKLFF
TGCAGTGCCTTTCGACAGGGAGAAGGAGAAAAACTGTTTTTT
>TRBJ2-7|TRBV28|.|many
CASGEVQATYEQYF
TGTGCCAGCGGGGAGGTTCAGGCTACCTACGAGCAGTACTTC
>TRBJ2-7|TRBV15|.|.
CATSRARLYEQYF
TGTGCCACCAGCAGAGCACGCCTCTACGAGCAGTACTTC
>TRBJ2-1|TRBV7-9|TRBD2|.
CASSLAGLAGGFF
TGTGCCAGCAGCTTAGCTGGACTAGCGGGGGGGTTCTTC
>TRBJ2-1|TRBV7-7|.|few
CASSLAPGRYNEQFF
TGTGCTAGCAGCTTAGCGCCCGGGAGATACAATGAGCAGTTCTTC
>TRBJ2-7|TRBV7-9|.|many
CASSLARGYNEQYF
TGTGCCAGCAGCTTAGCCAGGGGATACAACGAGCAGTACTTC
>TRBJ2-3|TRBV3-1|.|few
CASSQVGASTDTQYF
TGTGCCAGCAGCCAAGTGGGAGCTAGCACAGATACGCAGTATTTT
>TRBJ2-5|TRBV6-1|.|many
CASRPGDRPEETQYF
TGTGCCAGCAGGCCCGGCGACAGGCCTGAAGAGACCCAGTACTTC
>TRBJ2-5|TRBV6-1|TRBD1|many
CASSEQGTGQETQYF
TGTGCCAGCAGTGAACAGGGGACAGGTCAAGAGACCCAGTACTTC
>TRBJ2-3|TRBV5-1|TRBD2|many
CASSQPPSGRGADTQYF
TGCGCCAGCAGCCAACCCCCTAGCGGGAGAGGCGCAGATACGCAGTATTTT